Each of the 19 T cell receptor beta chains below was sequenced from the same sample in a study of memory CD8 T cells in hepatitis C reinfection. Time point defined: peak reinfection, 3 to 8 weeks after reinfection detection. The sorted cells went straight to TCR sequencing with no prior in vitro expansion. Clones were read by immunoSEQ multiplex PCR, and TCRdb kept only the in-frame ones, dropping some. The sample records 35,000 to 50,000 clones, 88% being singletons. Sequenced sample: naive CD8+ T cells sorted from blood. These receptors were obtained from a man aged 18-30 years with hepatitis C virus infection.

CDR3 DNA: TGCGCCAGCAGCCAAGGACAGGGGGCTTCCCAGCCCCAGCATTTT. Its protein is CASSQGQGASQPQHF. This chain uses TRBV4-1 with TRBJ1-5; 10 bases map to TRBD1. The V gene end was trimmed by 1 base and the J gene end by 7 bases; junction bases not matched to a gene: 4. The CDR3 loop spans 15 amino acids. Germline V lookup: CDR1 MGHRA, CDR2 YSYEKL.

V usage is TRBV12-5 and J usage is TRBJ2-7, with 7 bases matching TRBD2. The CDR3 extends over 17 amino acids. CDR1 is LGHNT, CDR2 FRNRAP, per germline. V shed 6 bases, J shed 2 bases, and the junction held 16 bases outside the gene matches. The CDR3 region is CASGPPRRGSTTYEQYV. The CDR3, as DNA: TGTGCTAGTGGCCCACCGCGGCGGGGGTCCACCACCTACGAGCAGTACGTC.

The chain carries TRBV7-9 and TRBJ2-1; D gene unclear. V was pared by 3 bases and J by 0 bases, with 6 bases between. There are 14 residues in the CDR3. CDR1 SEHNR and CDR2 FQNEAQ come from the germline V gene (reference sequence). CDR3 region: CASSFHSSYNEQFF. In DNA, the CDR3 is TGTGCCAGCAGCTTTCATAGCTCCTACAATGAGCAGTTCTTC.

The V gene is TRBV28, the J gene TRBJ2-5, with D maybe TRBD2 (6 bases). The J call could be wrong; TRBJ2-7 is a better fit for the DNA end. This CDR3 is 17 amino acids long. Germline V gene sequence: CDR1 MDHEN, CDR2 SYDVKM. CDR3 nucleotide sequence: TGTGCCAGCAACGCCCTCGAGGATGGCGGGGACCCCTACGAGCAGTACTTC. Encoded protein: CASNALEDGGDPYEQYF.

The V call is TRBV9, the J call TRBJ2-3; 7 bases agree with TRBD2. The V segment lost 0 bases and the J segment 8 bases; nucleotides outside the gene matches: 9. Germline V lookup: CDR1 SGDLS, CDR2 YYNGEE. The CDR3 is 15 residues long. CDR3 sequence reads: CASSVASAGASTQYF. The CDR3 coding sequence is TGTGCCAGCAGCGTAGCTTCGGCGGGAGCGTCTACGCAGTATTTT. The full variable domain, its missing parts supplied by reference TRBV9 and TRBJ2-3, is DSGVTQTPKHLITATGQRVTLRCSPRSGDLSVYWYQQSLDQGLQFLIQYYNGEERAKGNILERFSAQQFPDLHSELNLSSLELGDSALYFCASSVASAGASTQYFGPGTRLTVL.

This sequence joins TRBV6-1 and TRBJ2-2; maybe TRBD1 (6 bases). The CDR3 is 15 residues long. V lost 6 bases and J lost 7, with 18 bases in between. Germline assignment: CDR1 MNHNS and CDR2 SASEGT. CDR3 in amino acids: CASSYTGTPYGELFF. In nucleotides, the CDR3 is TGTGCCAGCAGCTATACCGGGACACCGTACGGGGAGCTGTTTTTT.

V is TRBV4-1 and J is TRBJ2-1; 12 bases match TRBD2. After removal of 5 bases from V and 3 bases from J, the junction contained 5 bases not matched to a gene. The CDR3 is 16 residues long. CDR1 is MGHRA, CDR2 YSYEKL, per germline. The CDR3 DNA sequence: TGCGCCAGCAGCTACACGGGACTAGCGGGCTACAATGAGCAGTTCTTC. Encoded protein: CASSYTGLAGYNEQFF.

The gene calls are TRBV7-9 and TRBJ2-1; tentatively, D is TRBD2 (5 bases). This CDR3 comprises 16 residues. Germline V gene lookup returns CDR1 SEHNR and CDR2 FQNEAQ (reference sequence). V lost 5 bases and J lost 2, with 16 bases in between. CDR3 in amino acids: CASSRREGYAYNEQFF. The CDR3 DNA sequence: TGTGCCAGCAGCCGACGTGAGGGTTATGCCTACAATGAGCAGTTCTTC.

The V and J genes are TRBV28 and TRBJ2-1; TRBD2 aligns across 7 bases. With 10 bases clipped from V and 0 bases from J, the junction kept 6 bases outside the gene matches. Germline CDR1 is MDHEN and CDR2 is SYDVKM. The CDR3 totals 14 residues. Here the CDR3 reads CAIQGGSSYNEQFF. The CDR3 nucleotides read TGTGCCATCCAGGGAGGGAGCTCCTACAATGAGCAGTTCTTC.

The chain recombines TRBV27 with TRBJ1-1; no firm D call. The V end was cut by 1 base, the J end by 2 bases, with 8 bases between. The CDR3 length is 14 residues. Germline values: CDR1 MNHEY, CDR2 SMNVEV (reference sequence). CDR3 protein: CASSLLRGNTEAFF. DNA for the CDR3: TGTGCCAGCAGTTTATTGAGAGGAAACACTGAAGCTTTCTTT.

The chain has TRBV5-8 and TRBJ1-2, with D possibly being TRBD1 (5 bases). The CDR3 contains 14 residues. Germline CDR1 is SGHTS and CDR2 is YDEGEE. The V end lost 0 bases, the J end lost 8 bases, and 14 bases lay between the germline ends. Written as DNA, the CDR3 is TGTGCCAGCAGCTTGGCTGGGGGGTTTGGCGGCTACACCTTC. This encodes CASSLAGGFGGYTF.

The chain is built from TRBV5-4 and TRBJ1-6; 7 nucleotides align to TRBD1. J was trimmed by 7 bases and V by 4 bases; bases with no gene match: 5. The CDR3 spans 14 residues. CDR1 is SGHNT and CDR2 is YYREEE in the germline V gene (reference sequence). This CDR3 reads CASSATGLNSPLHF. CDR3 bases: TGTGCCAGCAGCGCGACAGGGTTGAATTCACCCCTCCACTTT. Full variable domain (remainder filled in from reference TRBV5-4 and TRBJ1-6): ETGVTQSPTHLIKTRGQQVTLRCSSQSGHNTVSWYQQALGQGPQFIFQYYREEENGRGNFPPRFSGLQFPNYSSELNVNALELDDSALYLCASSATGLNSPLHFGNGTRLTVT.

The rearrangement joins TRBV27 to TRBJ2-1; TRBD2 aligns across 13 bases. This CDR3 region has 15 residues. Germline V lookup: CDR1 MNHEY, CDR2 SMNVEV (reference sequence). The J segment lost 5 bases and the V segment lost 6 bases, leaving 4 bases of the junction unmatched. The CDR3 spells CASRLAGGYNNEQFF. As DNA, the CDR3 is TGTGCCAGCAGACTAGCGGGAGGGTACAACAATGAGCAGTTCTTC.

This rearrangement joins TRBV11-1 to TRBJ2-3, with D possibly TRBD1 on 6 matching bases. The CDR3 contains 16 residues. In germline, CDR1 is SGHAT, CDR2 FQDESV (reference sequence). V was pared by 4 bases and J by 0 bases, with 14 bases between. The CDR3 coding sequence is TGTGCCAGCAGCTCTGCCGCAGGGGCAAGCACAGATACGCAGTATTTT. As protein: CASSSAAGASTDTQYF.

The V and J genes are TRBV6-5 and TRBJ2-5; D possibly corresponds to TRBD1 (5 bases). CDR1 MNHEY and CDR2 SVGAGI come from the germline V gene. This CDR3 has 13 amino acids. With 4 bases removed from V and 5 bases from J, the gap between germline ends came to 11 bases. CDR3: CASSSTTVETQYF. CDR3 sequence (DNA): TGTGCCAGCAGTTCAACGACAGTCGAGACCCAGTACTTC.

This clone came up a few times. The CDR3 region has the DNA TGTGCCAGCGGGTCTACGGGCGGGTCACCCCTCCACTTT. Its protein is CASGSTGGSPLHF. The chain employs TRBV7-2 and TRBJ1-6; no firm D call. The V gene's germline CDR1 is SGHTA and CDR2 FQGNSA. V was pared by 8 bases and J by 10 bases, with 15 bases between. The CDR3 consists of 13 residues.

This clone was seen more than once but under ten times. The chain employs TRBV4-1 and TRBJ1-5; D might be TRBD1 (6 bases). The CDR3 spans 15 residues. CDR1 is MGHRA and CDR2 is YSYEKL in the germline V gene. The ends were cut back, 0 bases at V and 2 bases at J, with 8 bases in the middle. The CDR3 reads CASSQEAGGNQPQHF. The CDR3, as DNA: TGCGCCAGCAGCCAAGAAGCAGGGGGCAATCAGCCCCAGCATTTT.

The rearrangement uses TRBV27 and TRBJ2-7, with TRBD2 identical over 10 bases. The ends lost 5 bases at V and 0 bases at J; junction bases unmatched: 4. The CDR3 has 15 residues. Germline CDR1 is MNHEY and CDR2 is SMNVEV (reference sequence). CDR3 sequence reads: CASSVAGGPSYEQYF. The CDR3 nucleotides read TGTGCCAGCAGTGTAGCGGGAGGACCCTCCTACGAGCAGTACTTC.

The gene calls are TRBV28 and TRBJ1-2; TRBD1 agrees at 9 bases. The CDR3 loop spans 14 amino acids. V gave up 6 bases and J gave up 3 bases; unmatched junction bases: 5. The V gene's germline CDR1 is MDHEN and CDR2 SYDVKM. In nucleotides, the CDR3 is TGTGCCAGCAGCTGGACAGGGGTTGACTATGGCTACACCTTC. Translated, it gives CASSWTGVDYGYTF.